Each of the 3 T cell receptor beta chains below was sequenced from the same sample in a study of cytomegalovirus exposure and HLA in healthy donors. 13 Jbeta primers and 60 Vbeta primers were used for the PCR. The data were produced by immunoSEQ multiplex PCR, yet TCRdb's version contains in-frame clones alone and is incomplete. The sample carries roughly 130,000 clones, 60% to 85% recorded once. The sample consisted of PBMCs. The origin of the receptors is a human donor in good health.

V usage is TRBV5-1 and J usage is TRBJ1-2; D call uncertain. The V end was cut by 0 bases, the J end by 5 bases, with 14 bases between. The germline gives CDR1 SGHRS, CDR2 YFSETQ. CDR3 length: 15 amino acids. CDR3 coding DNA: TGCGCCAGCAGCTTGGAGGACTTTTCGGATTATGGCTACACCTTC. Its protein is CASSLEDFSDYGYTF.

This clone has a single count. The chain combines TRBV2 with TRBJ2-1; D is possibly TRBD1 (5 bases). The length of the CDR3 is 14 residues. CDR1 is SNHLY and CDR2 is FYNNEI in the germline V gene. V was clipped by 7 bases and J by 1 base, with 11 bases between them. DNA for the CDR3: TGTGCCAGCAATAGGGGTATTTCCTACAATGAGCAGTTCTTC. It yields the protein CASNRGISYNEQFF.

The rearrangement joins TRBV7-9 to TRBJ2-7; 7 positions match TRBD1. This CDR3 is built from 14 residues. The germline CDR1 and CDR2 sequences are SEHNR and FQNEAQ (reference sequence). Unmatched junction bases numbered 7, after V lost 3 bases and J lost 5 bases. The CDR3 nucleotides read TGTGCCAGCAGCTTGACAGGGTCTCCCCACGAGCAGTACTTC. This sequence encodes CASSLTGSPHEQYF.